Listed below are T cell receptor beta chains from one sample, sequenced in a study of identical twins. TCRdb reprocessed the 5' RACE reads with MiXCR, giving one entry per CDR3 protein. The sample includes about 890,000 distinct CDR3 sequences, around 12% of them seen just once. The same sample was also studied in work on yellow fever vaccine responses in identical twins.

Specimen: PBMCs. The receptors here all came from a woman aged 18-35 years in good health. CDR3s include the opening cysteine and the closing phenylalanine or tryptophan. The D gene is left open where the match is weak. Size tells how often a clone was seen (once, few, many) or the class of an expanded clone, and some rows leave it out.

CDR3 DNA: TGTGCCAGCAGTCAAGCCGGGACAGACCTTTATGGCTACACCTTC
CDR3 protein: CASSQAGTDLYGYTF
D gene: TRBD1
V gene: TRBV12-3/TRBV12-4
J gene: TRBJ1-2
clone size: many

CDR3 DNA: TGTGCCAGCAGCCGCGGGACAGGGGGAACTCAGCCCCAGCATTTT
CDR3 protein: CASSRGTGGTQPQHF
D gene: TRBD1
V gene: TRBV12-3/TRBV12-4
J gene: TRBJ1-5
clone size: few

CDR3 DNA: TGCGCCAGCAGCTACGGGGAAGAGACCCAGTACTTC
CDR3 protein: CASSYGEETQYF
D gene: .
V gene: TRBV5-1
J gene: TRBJ2-5
clone size: many

CDR3 DNA: TGTGCCAGCAGTCTCGGGGATAGCGGTAGCGAGCAGTACTTC
CDR3 protein: CASSLGDSGSEQYF
D gene: .
V gene: TRBV28
J gene: TRBJ2-7
clone size: few

CDR3 DNA: TGCAGTGCTAGAGGGGGCTCCAGGGTGTTGGACGAGCAGTACTTC
CDR3 protein: CSARGGSRVLDEQYF
D gene: .
V gene: TRBV20-1
J gene: TRBJ2-7
clone size: .

CDR3 DNA: TGCAGCGTGGCAGATACCGGGACAGGGACCGGTTACGAGCAGTACTTC
CDR3 protein: CSVADTGTGTGYEQYF
D gene: TRBD1
V gene: TRBV29-1
J gene: TRBJ2-7
clone size: many

CDR3 DNA: TGTGCCAGCAGCCCCTTGGGGCGGAGAACCGAAGCTTTCTTT
CDR3 protein: CASSPLGRRTEAFF
D gene: .
V gene: TRBV3-1
J gene: TRBJ1-1
clone size: .

CDR3 DNA: TGTGCCAGCAGTCTCGCCGGGGGCGGGGAGAACACTGAAGCTTTCTTT
CDR3 protein: CASSLAGGGENTEAFF
D gene: .
V gene: TRBV5-6
J gene: TRBJ1-1
clone size: few

CDR3 DNA: TGTGCCAGCAGTTCTCGGAAGCTCGATCAGCCCCAGCATTTT
CDR3 protein: CASSSRKLDQPQHF
D gene: .
V gene: TRBV12-3/TRBV12-4
J gene: TRBJ1-5
clone size: few

CDR3 DNA: TGCAGTGCTAGAGCTAGCGGGAGTTACAATGAGCAGTTCTTC
CDR3 protein: CSARASGSYNEQFF
D gene: TRBD2
V gene: TRBV20-1
J gene: TRBJ2-1
clone size: .

CDR3 DNA: TGTGCCAGCAGCTATAAGGGGTTTTACGAGCAGTACTTC
CDR3 protein: CASSYKGFYEQYF
D gene: .
V gene: TRBV7-9
J gene: TRBJ2-7
clone size: many

CDR3 DNA: TGCAGTGCGCGACAGGGTCCTCAAGGGCCCCAGCATTTT
CDR3 protein: CSARQGPQGPQHF
D gene: TRBD1
V gene: TRBV20-1
J gene: TRBJ1-5
clone size: .

CDR3 DNA: TGTGCCAGCAACTGGGGACAGGGTCGCACCGGGGAGCTGTTTTTT
CDR3 protein: CASNWGQGRTGELFF
D gene: TRBD1
V gene: TRBV12-3/TRBV12-4
J gene: TRBJ2-2
clone size: few

CDR3 DNA: TGTGCCAGCAGTTTAAGGACAGGGAGCACTGAAGCTTTCTTT
CDR3 protein: CASSLRTGSTEAFF
D gene: TRBD1
V gene: TRBV12-3/TRBV12-4
J gene: TRBJ1-1
clone size: many

CDR3 DNA: TGTGCCAGCAGTCCCCCCCTCCGCCCCTCTGGGGCCAACGTCCTGACTTTC
CDR3 protein: CASSPPLRPSGANVLTF
D gene: .
V gene: TRBV12-3/TRBV12-4
J gene: TRBJ2-6
clone size: .

CDR3 DNA: TGTGCCAGCAGCTTTATCGGCGAGCAGTACTTC
CDR3 protein: CASSFIGEQYF
D gene: .
V gene: TRBV11-3
J gene: TRBJ2-7
clone size: few

CDR3 DNA: TGCGCCAGCGGATTACGGGGGGATGGCACCGGGGAGCTGTTTTTT
CDR3 protein: CASGLRGDGTGELFF
D gene: TRBD2
V gene: TRBV5-1
J gene: TRBJ2-2
clone size: .

CDR3 DNA: TGTGCCAGCAAGGAGGGTGGCCAGCCCCAGCATTTT
CDR3 protein: CASKEGGQPQHF
D gene: .
V gene: TRBV6-2/TRBV6-3
J gene: TRBJ1-5
clone size: few

CDR3 DNA: TGTGCCAGCAGTCTCGATACTAGCGGGAGGGGGTTCTTC
CDR3 protein: CASSLDTSGRGFF
D gene: TRBD2
V gene: TRBV2
J gene: TRBJ2-1
clone size: few

CDR3 DNA: TGTGCCAGCACAATCGGACTAGCGGGAGGTTTACGGGCCGGGGAGCTGTTTTTT
CDR3 protein: CASTIGLAGGLRAGELFF
D gene: TRBD2
V gene: TRBV11-2
J gene: TRBJ2-2
clone size: few

CDR3 DNA: TGTGCCAGCAGTCCCCCCTCAGGGGGCGAGCAGTACTTC
CDR3 protein: CASSPPSGGEQYF
D gene: TRBD1
V gene: TRBV28
J gene: TRBJ2-7
clone size: .

CDR3 DNA: TGTGCCAGCAGGGGGGACACTAACTATGGCTACACCTTC
CDR3 protein: CASRGDTNYGYTF
D gene: .
V gene: TRBV7-2
J gene: TRBJ1-2
clone size: many

CDR3 DNA: TGTGCCACCAGCAGTAGCGGGAGTTCCAACAATGAGCAGTTCTTC
CDR3 protein: CATSSSGSSNNEQFF
D gene: TRBD2
V gene: TRBV15
J gene: TRBJ2-1
clone size: few

CDR3 DNA: TGTGCCAGCAGCTTCTTCCACGGACAGGGGAAGAACACCGGGGAGCTGTTTTTT
CDR3 protein: CASSFFHGQGKNTGELFF
D gene: TRBD1
V gene: TRBV5-5
J gene: TRBJ2-2
clone size: .

CDR3 DNA: TGTGCCAGCAGTTACGGGCCGCATCAGCCCCAGCATTTT
CDR3 protein: CASSYGPHQPQHF
D gene: .
V gene: TRBV27
J gene: TRBJ1-5
clone size: many

CDR3 DNA: TGCAGTGCTAGCGCCCCGAGGGCAGTCCAAGAGACCCAGTACTTC
CDR3 protein: CSASAPRAVQETQYF
D gene: .
V gene: TRBV20-1
J gene: TRBJ2-5
clone size: .